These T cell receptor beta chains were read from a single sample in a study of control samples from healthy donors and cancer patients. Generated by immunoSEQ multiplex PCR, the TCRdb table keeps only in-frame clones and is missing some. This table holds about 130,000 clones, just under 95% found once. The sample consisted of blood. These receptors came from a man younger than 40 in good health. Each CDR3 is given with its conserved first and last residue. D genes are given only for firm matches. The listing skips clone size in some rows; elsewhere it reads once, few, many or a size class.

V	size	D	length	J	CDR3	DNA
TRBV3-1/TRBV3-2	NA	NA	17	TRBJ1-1	CASSPLRAATRNTEAFF	TGTGCCAGCAGCCCATTACGGGCAGCCACCCGGAACACTGAAGCTTTCTTT
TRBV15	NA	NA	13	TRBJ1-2	CATSDRNNYGYTF	TGTGCCACCAGTGATCGGAATAACTATGGCTACACCTTC
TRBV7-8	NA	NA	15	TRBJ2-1	CASSLVAGSFDEQFF	TGTGCCAGCAGCTTAGTGGCAGGGTCCTTCGATGAGCAGTTCTTC
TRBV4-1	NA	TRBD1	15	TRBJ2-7	CASSQGQGVSYEQYF	TGCGCCAGCAGCCAGGGACAGGGGGTCTCCTACGAGCAGTACTTC
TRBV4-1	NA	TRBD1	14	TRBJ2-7	CASSQGQGSYEQYF	TGCGCCAGCAGCCAAGGACAGGGGAGCTACGAGCAGTACTTC
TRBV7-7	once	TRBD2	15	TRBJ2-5	CASSPSGGAYETQYF	TGTGCTAGCAGCCCTAGCGGGGGGGCATACGAGACCCAGTACTTC
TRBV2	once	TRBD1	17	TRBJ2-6	CASATGTGRSGANVLTF	TGTGCCAGCGCCACCGGGACAGGGCGGTCTGGGGCCAACGTCCTGACTTTC
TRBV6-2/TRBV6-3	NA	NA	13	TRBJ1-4	CASSYRVDEKLFF	TGTGCCAGCAGTTACAGGGTGGATGAAAAACTGTTTTTT
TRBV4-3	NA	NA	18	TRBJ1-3	CASSQDLHGLVSGNTIYF	TGCGCCAGCAGCCAAGATCTTCACGGTCTGGTCTCTGGAAACACCATATATTTT
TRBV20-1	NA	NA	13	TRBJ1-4	CSASEGWDEKLFF	TGCAGTGCTAGTGAGGGGTGGGATGAAAAACTGTTTTTT
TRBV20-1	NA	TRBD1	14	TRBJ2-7	CSASPGTGNNEQYF	TGCAGTGCTAGTCCCGGGACAGGGAACAACGAGCAGTACTTC
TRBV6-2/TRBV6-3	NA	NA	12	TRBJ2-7	CASSVQTYEQYF	TGTGCCAGCAGTGTCCAGACCTACGAGCAGTACTTC
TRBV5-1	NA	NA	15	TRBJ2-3	CASKARGSKADTQYF	TGCGCCAGCAAGGCACGGGGGAGTAAGGCAGATACGCAGTATTTT
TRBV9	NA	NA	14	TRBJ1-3	CASSDRNSGNTIYF	TGTGCCAGCAGCGATCGTAACTCTGGAAACACCATATATTTT
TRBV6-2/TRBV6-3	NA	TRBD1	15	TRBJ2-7	CASSFRQGRSYEQYF	TGTGCCAGCAGTTTCAGACAGGGCCGCTCCTACGAGCAGTACTTC
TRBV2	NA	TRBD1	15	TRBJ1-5	CASRFTGDSNQPQHF	TGTGCCAGCAGATTCACAGGGGATAGCAATCAGCCCCAGCATTTT
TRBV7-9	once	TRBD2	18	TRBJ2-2	CASSSIVMTSGITGELFF	TGTGCCAGCAGCAGTATAGTGATGACTAGCGGGATCACCGGGGAGCTGTTTTTT
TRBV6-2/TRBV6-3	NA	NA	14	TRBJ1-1	CASSYGDTHTEAFF	TGTGCCAGCAGTTACGGGGACACTCACACTGAAGCTTTCTTT
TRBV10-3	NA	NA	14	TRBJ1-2	CAISELSGVYGYTF	TGTGCCATCAGTGAGCTCTCAGGGGTCTATGGCTACACCTTC
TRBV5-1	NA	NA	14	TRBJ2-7	CASSFRTSTYEQYF	TGCGCCAGCAGCTTCAGGACTTCCACCTACGAGCAGTACTTC
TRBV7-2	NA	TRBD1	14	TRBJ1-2	CASSPRQGNYGYTF	TGTGCCAGCAGCCCCCGACAGGGGAACTATGGCTACACCTTC
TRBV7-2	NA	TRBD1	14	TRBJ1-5	CASSQTGGDQPQHF	TGTGCCAGCAGCCAGACAGGGGGGGATCAGCCCCAGCATTTT
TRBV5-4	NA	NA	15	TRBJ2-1	CASSTDPSSYNEQFF	TGTGCCAGCAGCACTGACCCGAGCTCCTACAATGAGCAGTTCTTC
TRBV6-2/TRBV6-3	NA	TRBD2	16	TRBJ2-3	CASSFPRGVGTDTQYF	TGTGCCAGCAGTTTTCCCCGGGGGGTTGGCACAGATACGCAGTATTTT
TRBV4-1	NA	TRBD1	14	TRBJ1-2	CASSQKSQGDGYTF	TGCGCCAGCAGCCAAAAAAGCCAGGGGGATGGCTACACCTTC
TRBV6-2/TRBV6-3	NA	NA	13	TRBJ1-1	CASSYSSGGKAFF	TGTGCCAGCAGTTACTCGAGTGGAGGAAAAGCTTTCTTT
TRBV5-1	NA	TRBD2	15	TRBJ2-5	CASSLELAGGETQYF	TGCGCCAGCAGCTTGGAGTTAGCGGGGGGTGAGACCCAGTACTTC
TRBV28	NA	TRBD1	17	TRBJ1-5	CASSSSGTGGGIKPQHF	TGTGCCAGCAGTTCATCCGGGACAGGGGGAGGTATTAAGCCCCAGCATTTT
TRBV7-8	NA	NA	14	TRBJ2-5	CASSSGRTKETQYF	TGTGCCAGCAGCTCGGGGCGAACCAAAGAGACCCAGTACTTC
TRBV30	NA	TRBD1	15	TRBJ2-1	CAWSVKQGSYNEQFF	TGTGCCTGGAGTGTGAAACAGGGGTCCTACAATGAGCAGTTCTTC
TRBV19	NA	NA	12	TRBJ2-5	CASSNGAETQYF	TGTGCCAGTAGTAATGGGGCTGAGACCCAGTACTTC
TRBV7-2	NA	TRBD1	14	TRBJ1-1	CASSLVGQGVPAFF	TGTGCCAGCAGCTTAGTGGGACAGGGGGTTCCGGCTTTCTTT
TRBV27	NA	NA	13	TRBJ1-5	CASSPREDQPQHF	TGTGCCAGCAGTCCACGTGAGGATCAGCCCCAGCATTTT
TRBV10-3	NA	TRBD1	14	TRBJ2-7	CAIRPGQGAPEQYF	TGTGCCATCAGGCCGGGACAGGGGGCGCCCGAGCAGTACTTC
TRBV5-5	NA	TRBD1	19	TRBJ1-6	CASSDVEYRGGTYNSPLHF	TGTGCCAGCAGCGACGTTGAATACAGGGGAGGCACCTATAATTCACCCCTCCACTTT
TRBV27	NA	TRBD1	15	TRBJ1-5	CASRGQGSSYQPQHF	TGTGCCAGCAGAGGACAGGGGTCAAGCTATCAGCCCCAGCATTTT
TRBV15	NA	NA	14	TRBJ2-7	CATSRGGSSYEQYF	TGTGCCACCAGCCGCGGAGGGAGTTCCTACGAGCAGTACTTC
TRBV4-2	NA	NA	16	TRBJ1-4	CASSSDRGSGNEKLFF	TGTGCCAGCAGCTCCGACCGGGGTTCGGGTAATGAAAAACTGTTTTTT
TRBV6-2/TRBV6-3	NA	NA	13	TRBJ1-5	CASSYMDNQPQHF	TGTGCCAGCAGTTACATGGACAATCAGCCCCAGCATTTT
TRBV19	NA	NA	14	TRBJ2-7	CASSIDGGDYEQYF	TGTGCCAGTAGTATAGACGGGGGTGACTACGAGCAGTACTTC
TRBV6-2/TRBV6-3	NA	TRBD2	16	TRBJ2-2	CASSTLAGGPPGELFF	TGTGCCAGCAGTACCCTAGCGGGGGGGCCTCCCGGGGAGCTGTTTTTT
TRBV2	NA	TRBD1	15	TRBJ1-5	CASSPQGRSNQPQHF	TGTGCCAGCAGCCCACAGGGGAGAAGCAATCAGCCCCAGCATTTT
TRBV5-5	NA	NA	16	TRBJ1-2	CASSLGPGEGVYGYTF	TGTGCCAGCAGCTTGGGCCCCGGAGAAGGGGTCTATGGCTACACCTTC
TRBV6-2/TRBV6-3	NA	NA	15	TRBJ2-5	CASSYGTLLGETQYF	TGTGCCAGCAGTTACGGGACTCTTCTAGGAGAGACCCAGTACTTC
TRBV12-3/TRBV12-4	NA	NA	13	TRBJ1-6	CASSPQGDSPLHF	TGTGCCAGCAGTCCGCAGGGAGATTCACCCCTCCACTTT
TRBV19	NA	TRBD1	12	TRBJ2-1	CASGQGYNEQFF	TGTGCCTCGGGACAGGGTTACAATGAGCAGTTCTTC
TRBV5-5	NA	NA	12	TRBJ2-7	CASSLMSYEQYF	TGTGCCAGCAGCTTGATGTCCTACGAGCAGTACTTC
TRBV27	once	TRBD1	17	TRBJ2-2	CASTASRTGINTGELFF	TGTGCCAGCACCGCAAGCAGGACAGGGATTAACACCGGGGAGCTGTTTTTT
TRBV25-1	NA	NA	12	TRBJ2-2	CASTRGRGELFF	TGTGCCAGCACTCGAGGGCGCGGGGAGCTGTTTTTT
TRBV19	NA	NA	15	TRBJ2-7	CASSIPGGRTYEQYF	TGTGCCAGTAGTATCCCCGGTGGCAGGACCTACGAGCAGTACTTC
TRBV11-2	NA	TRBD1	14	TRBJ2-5	CASSWDRGQETQYF	TGTGCCAGCAGCTGGGACAGGGGCCAAGAGACCCAGTACTTC
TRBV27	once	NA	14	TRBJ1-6	CASSPLGVNSPLHF	TGTGCCAGCAGTCCTCTGGGAGTCAATTCACCCCTCCACTTT
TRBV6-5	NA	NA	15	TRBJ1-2	CASSYSAGLRYGYTF	TGTGCCAGCAGTTACTCTGCGGGTTTACGCTATGGCTACACCTTC
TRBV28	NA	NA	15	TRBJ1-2	CASSLWAGENYGYTF	TGTGCCAGCAGTTTATGGGCTGGGGAGAACTATGGCTACACCTTC
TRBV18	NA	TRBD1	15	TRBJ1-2	CASSPRQGPDYGYTF	TGTGCCAGCTCACCACGACAGGGCCCGGACTATGGCTACACCTTC
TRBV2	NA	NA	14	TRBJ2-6	CASSQPSGANVLTF	TGTGCCAGCAGCCAACCGTCTGGGGCCAACGTCCTGACTTTC
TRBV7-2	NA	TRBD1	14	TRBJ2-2	CASSPGTVPGELFF	TGTGCCAGCAGCCCGGGGACAGTCCCCGGGGAGCTGTTTTTT
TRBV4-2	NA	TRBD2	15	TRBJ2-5	CASSQAPGTRETQYF	TGTGCCAGCAGCCAAGCCCCCGGGACTAGGGAGACCCAGTACTTC